This T cell receptor (beta chain) was sequenced for a study of beta chain features in type 1 diabetes. Overall study: Sorted cells, 107,917,701 in number, were examined across all samples.

The whole isolated RNA underwent reverse transcription, so sequencing captured expressed TCRB transcripts. Profiled with immunoSEQ multiplex PCR; TCRdb holds only in-frame clones, not every one. Here the sample spans 500,000 to 650,000 clones, over 10% being singletons. Markers CD45RO/CCR7/CD25/CD127/CD95/CD27 served to sort CD4+ naive, central memory, regulatory and stem cell-like memory cells. All sorted populations exceeded 95% purity. The study's findings and limits: Researchers report that Type 1 diabetes patients had moderately but significantly shorter TCRB CDR3s across all four CD4+ subsets. The VDJ junctions of type 1 diabetes patients carried fewer insertions and more deletions.

Trimming stripped 1 base from V and 1 base from J, with 8 bases between. The CDR3 extends over 14 amino acids. The germline gives CDR1 SGHDN, CDR2 FVKESK. Of note for this clone: Its cognate antigen is unknown.

This rearrangement joins TRBV14 to TRBJ2-7; D uncertain. The clonotype was recovered from a man aged 30 to 39 with type 1 diabetes. Sequenced: naive CD4+ T cells from blood. This CDR3 is CASSQAGISYEQYF. The CDR3 coding sequence is TGTGCCAGCAGCCAAGCAGGTATATCCTACGAGCAGTACTTC.